Here is one T cell receptor (beta chain) with its context. This entry belongs to a study of type 1 and type 2 diabetes patients. Turning to the study itself: Participants included type 1 and type 2 diabetes patients plus nondiabetic controls.

Germline CDR1 MNHNY, CDR2 SVGAGI (reference sequence). The CDR3 is 15 residues long. V lost 8 bases and J lost 3; bases outside the gene matches: 13. Genomic DNA was the PCR template. The TCR beta CDR3 region was amplified using 30 forward and 13 reverse primers. TCRdb re-derived calls from the multiplex PCR reads in MiXCR, one entry per CDR3 protein. Of approximately 260,000 distinct CDR3 sequences in the sample, around 47% were seen once. V usage is TRBV6-6 and J usage is TRBJ2-7; 7 nucleotides align to TRBD2. The TCR was taken from a young man with type 2 diabetes. Sequences were obtained from peripheral blood mononuclear cells (PBMCs). CDR3 bases: TGTGCCAGCTCGGAACCTAATGGGGGGGGCTACGAGCAGTACTTC. It encodes CASSEPNGGGYEQYF.